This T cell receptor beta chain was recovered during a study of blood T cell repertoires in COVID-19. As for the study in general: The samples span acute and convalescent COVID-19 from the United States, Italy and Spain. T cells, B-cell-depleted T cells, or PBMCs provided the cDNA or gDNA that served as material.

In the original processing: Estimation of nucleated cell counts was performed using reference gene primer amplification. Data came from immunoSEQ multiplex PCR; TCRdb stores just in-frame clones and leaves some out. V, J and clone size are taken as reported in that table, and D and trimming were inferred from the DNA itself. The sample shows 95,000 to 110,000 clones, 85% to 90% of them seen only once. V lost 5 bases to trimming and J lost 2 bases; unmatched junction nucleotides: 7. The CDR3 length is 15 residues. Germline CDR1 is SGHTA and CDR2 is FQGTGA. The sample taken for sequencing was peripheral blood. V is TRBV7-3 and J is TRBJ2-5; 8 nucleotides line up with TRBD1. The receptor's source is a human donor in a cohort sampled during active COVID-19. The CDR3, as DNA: TGTGCCAGCAGCCCTGACAGGGGTGCGCAAGAGACCCAGTACTTC. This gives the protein CASSPDRGAQETQYF.